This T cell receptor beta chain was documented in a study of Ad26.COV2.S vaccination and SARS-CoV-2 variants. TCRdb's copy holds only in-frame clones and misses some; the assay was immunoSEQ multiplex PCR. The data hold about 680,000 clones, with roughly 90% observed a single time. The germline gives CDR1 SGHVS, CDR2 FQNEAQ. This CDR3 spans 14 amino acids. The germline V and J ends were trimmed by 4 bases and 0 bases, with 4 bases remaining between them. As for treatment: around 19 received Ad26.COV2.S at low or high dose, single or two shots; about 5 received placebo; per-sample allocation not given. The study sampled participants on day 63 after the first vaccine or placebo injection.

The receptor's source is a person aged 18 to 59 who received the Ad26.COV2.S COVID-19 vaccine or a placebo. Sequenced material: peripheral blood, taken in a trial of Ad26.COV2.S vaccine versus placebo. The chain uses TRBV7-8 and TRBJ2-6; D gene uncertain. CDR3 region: CASSYYSGANVLTF. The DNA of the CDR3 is TGTGCCAGCAGCTATTACTCTGGGGCCAACGTCCTGACTTTC.